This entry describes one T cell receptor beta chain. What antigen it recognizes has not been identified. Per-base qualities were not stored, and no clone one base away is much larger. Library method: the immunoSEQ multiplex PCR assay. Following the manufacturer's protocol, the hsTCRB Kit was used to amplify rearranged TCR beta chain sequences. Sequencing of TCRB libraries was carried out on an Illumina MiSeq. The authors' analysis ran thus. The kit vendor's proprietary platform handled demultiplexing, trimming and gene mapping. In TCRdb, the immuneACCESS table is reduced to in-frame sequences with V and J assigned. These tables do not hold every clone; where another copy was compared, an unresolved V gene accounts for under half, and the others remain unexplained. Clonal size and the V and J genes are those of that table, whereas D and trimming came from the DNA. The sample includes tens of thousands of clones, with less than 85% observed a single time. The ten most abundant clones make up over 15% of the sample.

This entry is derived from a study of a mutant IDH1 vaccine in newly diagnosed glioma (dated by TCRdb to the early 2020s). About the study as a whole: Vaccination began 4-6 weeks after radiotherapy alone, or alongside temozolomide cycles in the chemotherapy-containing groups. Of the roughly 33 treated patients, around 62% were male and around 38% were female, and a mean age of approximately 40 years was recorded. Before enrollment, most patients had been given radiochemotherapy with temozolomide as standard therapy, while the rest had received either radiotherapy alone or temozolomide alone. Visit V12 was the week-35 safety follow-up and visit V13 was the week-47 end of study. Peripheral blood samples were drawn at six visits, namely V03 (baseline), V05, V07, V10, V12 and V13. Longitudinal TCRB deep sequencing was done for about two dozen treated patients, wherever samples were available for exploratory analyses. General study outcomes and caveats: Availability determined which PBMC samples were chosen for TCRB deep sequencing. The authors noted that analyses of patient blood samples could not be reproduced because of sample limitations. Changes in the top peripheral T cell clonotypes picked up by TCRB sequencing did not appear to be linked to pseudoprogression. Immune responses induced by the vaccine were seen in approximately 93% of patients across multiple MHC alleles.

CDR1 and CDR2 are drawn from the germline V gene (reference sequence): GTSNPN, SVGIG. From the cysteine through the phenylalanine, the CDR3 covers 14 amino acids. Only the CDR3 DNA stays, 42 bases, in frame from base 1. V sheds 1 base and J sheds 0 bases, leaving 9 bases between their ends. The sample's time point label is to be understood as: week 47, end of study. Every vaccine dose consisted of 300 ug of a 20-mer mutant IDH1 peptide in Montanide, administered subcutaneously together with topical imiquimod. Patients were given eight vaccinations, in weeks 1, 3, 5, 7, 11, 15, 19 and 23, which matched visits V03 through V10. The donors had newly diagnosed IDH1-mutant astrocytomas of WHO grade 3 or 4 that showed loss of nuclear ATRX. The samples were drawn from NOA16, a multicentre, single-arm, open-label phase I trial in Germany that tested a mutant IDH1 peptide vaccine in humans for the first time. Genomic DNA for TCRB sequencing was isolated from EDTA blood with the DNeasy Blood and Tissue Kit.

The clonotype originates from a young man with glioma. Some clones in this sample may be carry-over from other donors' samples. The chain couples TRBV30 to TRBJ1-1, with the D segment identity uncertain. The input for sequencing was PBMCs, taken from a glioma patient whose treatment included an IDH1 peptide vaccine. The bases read TGTGCCTGGAGTGAGAAAGGGTTGAACACTGAAGCTTTCTTT. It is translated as CAWSEKGLNTEAFF.